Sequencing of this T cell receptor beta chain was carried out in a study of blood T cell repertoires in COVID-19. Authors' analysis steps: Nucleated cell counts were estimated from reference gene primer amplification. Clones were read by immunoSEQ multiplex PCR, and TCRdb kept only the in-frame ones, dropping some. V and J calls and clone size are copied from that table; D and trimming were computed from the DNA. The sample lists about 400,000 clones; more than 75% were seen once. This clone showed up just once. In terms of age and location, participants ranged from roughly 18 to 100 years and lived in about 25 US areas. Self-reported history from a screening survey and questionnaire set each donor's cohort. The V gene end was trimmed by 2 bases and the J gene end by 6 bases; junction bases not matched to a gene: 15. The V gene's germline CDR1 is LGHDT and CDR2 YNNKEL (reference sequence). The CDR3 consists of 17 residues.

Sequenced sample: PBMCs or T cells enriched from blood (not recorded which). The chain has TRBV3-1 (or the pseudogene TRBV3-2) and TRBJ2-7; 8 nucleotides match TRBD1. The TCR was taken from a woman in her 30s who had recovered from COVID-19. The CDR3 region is CASSQRRGQAGGLEQYF. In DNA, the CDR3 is TGTGCCAGCAGCCAAAGAAGGGGACAGGCTGGAGGTCTCGAGCAGTACTTC.